The rows below give T cell receptor beta chains drawn from one sample of a study of T cell responses to AZD1222 COVID-19 vaccine. Profiled with immunoSEQ multiplex PCR; TCRdb holds only in-frame clones, not every one. The sample records under 30,000 clones, 86% being singletons. Source: peripheral blood, taken 28 days after the second AZD1222 dose. These receptors were taken from an adult who received the AZD1222 COVID-19 vaccine. Each CDR3 is given with its conserved first and last residue. Each record gives: V gene, clone size, J gene, D gene, CDR3 length, CDR3 DNA, CDR3 protein. The D gene is left open where the match is weak. The size of a clone is reported for some rows only, either as once, few or many, or as a class for expanded clones.

>TRBV5-1|-|TRBJ1-3|-|16
TGCGCCAGCAGCTTGGAGCCAGGGGTCTCTGGAAACACCATATATTTT
CASSLEPGVSGNTIYF
>TRBV7-2|-|TRBJ2-5|TRBD2|16
TGTGCCAGCAGCCTAGTGGCTAGCGGGAGCGGGGAGACCCAGTACTTC
CASSLVASGSGETQYF
>TRBV5-4|once|TRBJ2-7|-|13
TGTGCCAGCAGACTTGACATCTCCTACGAGCAGTACTTC
CASRLDISYEQYF
>TRBV28|-|TRBJ1-6|-|17
TGTGCCAGCGTGGGGCAGGAACCGGAGAAGAGGAATTCACCCCTCCACTTT
CASVGQEPEKRNSPLHF
>TRBV6-1|-|TRBJ1-4|-|15
TGTGCCAGCAGTGAAGCTAGGCCCCTTAATGAAAAACTGTTTTTT
CASSEARPLNEKLFF
>TRBV24-1|-|TRBJ1-6|TRBD1|17
TGTGCCACCAGTGGGGGACAGGGGGCTTGGTATAATTCACCCCTCCACTTT
CATSGGQGAWYNSPLHF
>TRBV27|-|TRBJ2-2|TRBD2|19
TGTGCCAGCACCCCAGAGGGTACTAGCGGGAGTATGTTCGTCGGGGAGCTGTTTTTT
CASTPEGTSGSMFVGELFF
>TRBV5-1|-|TRBJ2-5|TRBD2|19
TGCGCCAGCAGCTTGGTTGGTGCCGCTAGCGGGGGGATCCAAGAGACCCAGTACTTC
CASSLVGAASGGIQETQYF
>TRBV27|once|TRBJ2-5|-|16
TGTGCCAGCAGTCCCGGACAGTCCCGCAGGTCGGAGACCCAGTACTTC
CASSPGQSRRSETQYF
>TRBV9|few|TRBJ2-2|-|15
TGTGCCAGCAGCGTAAGCCCGACGGGCACCGGGGAGCTGTTTTTT
CASSVSPTGTGELFF
>TRBV2|-|TRBJ1-2|-|13
TGTGCCAGCAGTGAAGCCCCGATCGATGGCTACACCTTC
CASSEAPIDGYTF
>TRBV9|-|TRBJ2-3|TRBD1|16
TGTGCCAGCAGCGGACAGGGGCCGGGATTCTCAGATACGCAGTATTTT
CASSGQGPGFSDTQYF
>TRBV12-5|-|TRBJ1-1|-|12
TGTGCTAGTGGTTTGGATTGGTCTGAAGCTTTCTTT
CASGLDWSEAFF
>TRBV5-1|-|TRBJ1-1|-|13
TGCGCCAGCAGCTTGGGGACAGCAGCTGAAGCTTTCTTT
CASSLGTAAEAFF
>TRBV7-9|-|TRBJ2-1|TRBD2|15
TGTGCCAGCAGCCCTCGCGGGGGGGGTTATAATGAGCAGTTCTTC
CASSPRGGGYNEQFF
>TRBV5-5|-|TRBJ1-2|-|13
TGTGCCAGCAGCACGACAACCACCTATGGCTACACCTTC
CASSTTTTYGYTF
>TRBV5-1|-|TRBJ2-7|-|13
TGCGCCAGCAGCTGGACAGATCTTAACGAGCAGTACTTC
CASSWTDLNEQYF
>TRBV6-1|-|TRBJ1-4|TRBD1|15
TGTGCCAGCAGTGATAGGGGACAGGGGACTGAAAAACTGTTTTTT
CASSDRGQGTEKLFF
>TRBV28|-|TRBJ1-5|-|13
TGTGCCAGCCGAGGTCGTCCGGCCGAGCCCCAGCATTTT
CASRGRPAEPQHF
>TRBV5-4|-|TRBJ1-1|-|15
TGTGCCAGCAGCTTGGGGGGGGTTTCGAACACTGAAGCTTTCTTT
CASSLGGVSNTEAFF
>TRBV7-3|-|TRBJ2-3|-|12
TGTGCCAGCAGCCCCCGGGGACCGCCCCAGTATTTT
CASSPRGPPQYF
>TRBV10-3|few|TRBJ2-5|-|14
TGTGCCATCAGTGTGAACCCGCAGGGGGAGACCCAGTACTTC
CAISVNPQGETQYF
>TRBV30|-|TRBJ2-7|-|14
TGTGCCTGGAGTGTACGGATCCGGACAAAGGAGCAGTACTTC
CAWSVRIRTKEQYF
>TRBV11-3|-|TRBJ2-1|TRBD2|15
TGTGCCAGCAGCCCCGGGACTAGCGGGAGTGATGAGCAGTTCTTC
CASSPGTSGSDEQFF
>TRBV7-9|-|TRBJ1-6|TRBD1|16
TGTGCCAGCAGCTCCGACCTGGGACAGCCGAATTCACCCCTCCACTTT
CASSSDLGQPNSPLHF
>TRBV4-1|-|TRBJ1-6|-|15
TGCGCCAGCAGCCAAGATGGGCAGGCCCGTTCACCCCTCCACTTT
CASSQDGQARSPLHF
>TRBV10-3|-|TRBJ1-1|-|12
TGTGCCAGCAGCTCCCGGGACACTGAAGCTTTCTTT
CASSSRDTEAFF
>TRBV18|-|TRBJ1-2|TRBD1|15
TGTGCCAGCTCACCTTATATCGGACAGGGGAGAGGCTACACCTTC
CASSPYIGQGRGYTF
>TRBV7-9|once|TRBJ1-6|-|16
TGTGCCAGCAGCTTAGGCGAAGGGGTTTATAATTCACCCCTCCACTTT
CASSLGEGVYNSPLHF
>TRBV11-2|-|TRBJ2-5|TRBD2|13
TGTGCCAGCAGCCATGGGAGGGCTGAGACCCAGTACTTC
CASSHGRAETQYF
>TRBV6-2/TRBV6-3|-|TRBJ2-1|TRBD1|13
TGTGCCAGCAGTTTCCAGGGGGCGGATGAGCAGTTCTTC
CASSFQGADEQFF
>TRBV28|-|TRBJ1-2|-|14
TGTGCCAGCAGGTTCCGGGACGGAATCTATGGCTACACCTTC
CASRFRDGIYGYTF
>TRBV28|-|TRBJ1-1|-|16
TGTGCCAGCAGTTTACATGGTCGGATTCCGAACACTGAAGCTTTCTTT
CASSLHGRIPNTEAFF
>TRBV6-5|-|TRBJ1-2|-|13
TGTGCCAGCAGTCGAGGGGGTTGGTATGGCTACACCTTC
CASSRGGWYGYTF
>TRBV7-3|few|TRBJ1-1|TRBD1|13
TGTGCCAGCAAAGGACAGGCTAACACTGAAGCTTTCTTT
CASKGQANTEAFF
>TRBV7-9|-|TRBJ2-7|TRBD1|16
TGTGCCAGCAGCGTATCCTCCGGGACAGGTTCCTACGAGCAGTACTTC
CASSVSSGTGSYEQYF
>TRBV5-1|-|TRBJ2-1|-|16
TGCGCCAGCAGCCAGGTGGGCGGAAGCTCCTACAATGAGCAGTTCTTC
CASSQVGGSSYNEQFF
>TRBV2|-|TRBJ1-1|-|13
TGTGCCAGCAGCTTCGACACGTACACTGAAGCTTTCTTT
CASSFDTYTEAFF
>TRBV9|-|TRBJ2-1|-|14
TGTGCCAGCAGCGTAGCTGGGAACTACAATGAGCAGTTCTTC
CASSVAGNYNEQFF
>TRBV6-6|-|TRBJ1-1|TRBD1|13
TGTGCCAGCAGTGGGACAGGGATCGCTGAAGCTTTCTTT
CASSGTGIAEAFF
>TRBV7-3|-|TRBJ2-1|-|16
TGTGCCAGCAGCGCCCAGGGCAGGGTGGGCCACAATGAGCAGTTCTTC
CASSAQGRVGHNEQFF
>TRBV24-1|-|TRBJ1-5|-|14
TGTGCCACCAGTGATTTCTCAGGGAATCAGCCCCAGCATTTT
CATSDFSGNQPQHF
>TRBV7-9|once|TRBJ2-3|-|15
TGTGCCAGCAGCTCACGGATCCCTAGCACAGATACGCAGTATTTT
CASSSRIPSTDTQYF
>TRBV29-1|few|TRBJ2-7|TRBD2|12
TGCAGCGTAATGACTAGCGGCCACGAGCAGTACTTC
CSVMTSGHEQYF
>TRBV6-5|-|TRBJ1-2|TRBD1|15
TGTGCCAGCAGTTACTCGGCAGGGGGCGGCTATGGCTACACCTTC
CASSYSAGGGYGYTF
>TRBV6-5|-|TRBJ2-7|TRBD2|14
TGTGCCAGCAGGGATCCCGGGGGGTCTAACGAGCAGTACTTC
CASRDPGGSNEQYF
>TRBV19|-|TRBJ2-3|-|12
TGTGCCAGTAGTATTGGGTTGGATACGCAGTATTTT
CASSIGLDTQYF
>TRBV15|-|TRBJ2-3|-|14
TGTGCCACCAGCAGAGAGATCCCGCCGGATACGCAGTATTTT
CATSREIPPDTQYF
>TRBV5-1|-|TRBJ1-6|-|15
TGCGCCAGCAGCCATACTTGGGGTTACAATTCACCCCTCCACTTT
CASSHTWGYNSPLHF
>TRBV2|-|TRBJ2-6|-|16
TGTGCCAGCAGTGAAGCTTGGGGGTACGGGGCCAACGTCCTGACTTTC
CASSEAWGYGANVLTF
>TRBV24-1|-|TRBJ2-1|TRBD1|18
TGTGCCACCAGTGATCCGGGACAGGGCCAGGGATCCTACAATGAGCAGTTCTTC
CATSDPGQGQGSYNEQFF
>TRBV10-3|-|TRBJ1-5|-|12
TGTGCCATCAGTGAGTCGGGCCAGCCCCAGCATTTT
CAISESGQPQHF